Listed below are T cell receptor beta chains from one sample, sequenced in a study of CD8+ T cells in alopecia areata. The protocol was immunoSEQ multiplex PCR, while the TCRdb copy is restricted to in-frame clones and leaves out a portion. The table includes about 200,000 clones, over 45% detected once. This sample comprised CD4+ T cells sorted from blood, obtained at week 24, from a patient treated with tofacitinib. These receptors all stem from a human donor with alopecia areata. The CDR3 runs from the conserved cysteine through the conserved F or W. The order of the fields is V gene, clone size, J gene, D gene, CDR3 protein, CDR3 DNA. D genes are given only for firm matches. Not all rows give a size; the values are once, few, many and, for expanded clones, a class.

V: TRBV27
size: -
J: TRBJ2-5
D: -
CDR3: CASSFAARVRETQYF
DNA: TGTGCCAGCAGTTTCGCCGCCAGGGTCAGAGAGACCCAGTACTTC

V: TRBV7-6
size: -
J: TRBJ2-3
D: TRBD2
CDR3: CASSLLTSGSTDTQYF
DNA: TGTGCCAGCAGCTTACTTACTAGCGGTAGCACAGATACGCAGTATTTT

V: TRBV6-6
size: -
J: TRBJ2-7
D: TRBD1
CDR3: CASTFSRDREYEQYF
DNA: TGTGCCAGCACCTTCTCCCGGGACAGGGAATACGAGCAGTACTTC

V: TRBV5-1
size: once
J: TRBJ2-3
D: -
CDR3: CASSLNPSGSTDTQYF
DNA: TGCGCCAGCAGCTTGAACCCGAGCGGGAGCACAGATACGCAGTATTTT

V: TRBV6-5
size: -
J: TRBJ1-3
D: -
CDR3: CASSYQGSAAGNTIYF
DNA: TGTGCCAGCAGTTACCAGGGCTCCGCGGCTGGAAACACCATATATTTT

V: TRBV7-2
size: -
J: TRBJ2-5
D: -
CDR3: CASRPRRETETQYF
DNA: TGTGCCAGCAGACCGCGACGGGAGACAGAGACCCAGTACTTC

V: TRBV25-1
size: few
J: TRBJ2-5
D: TRBD1
CDR3: CASSPRDRPPGETQYF
DNA: TGTGCCAGCAGCCCGAGGGACAGGCCCCCTGGAGAGACCCAGTACTTC

V: TRBV30
size: -
J: TRBJ2-7
D: -
CDR3: CAWRAEQGRKRDEQYF
DNA: TGTGCCTGGAGGGCGGAGCAGGGGCGGAAACGAGACGAGCAGTACTTC

V: TRBV5-1
size: -
J: TRBJ2-1
D: TRBD2
CDR3: CASSLAVAGGEQFF
DNA: TGCGCCAGCAGCTTGGCCGTAGCGGGGGGTGAGCAGTTCTTC

V: TRBV18
size: -
J: TRBJ1-2
D: -
CDR3: CASSPQQGAYGYTF
DNA: TGTGCCAGCTCACCACAACAGGGAGCTTATGGCTACACCTTC

V: TRBV19
size: -
J: TRBJ1-5
D: -
CDR3: CASSIDRDQPQHF
DNA: TGTGCCAGTAGTATAGACAGAGATCAGCCCCAGCATTTT

V: TRBV5-1
size: few
J: TRBJ2-3
D: -
CDR3: CASSLETDTQYF
DNA: TGCGCCAGCAGCTTGGAGACAGATACGCAGTATTTT

V: TRBV29-1
size: few
J: TRBJ2-5
D: -
CDR3: CSKGHLETQYF
DNA: TGCAGCAAGGGACACCTAGAGACCCAGTACTTC

V: TRBV5-1
size: -
J: TRBJ1-1
D: -
CDR3: CASSFLQGTEAFF
DNA: TGCGCCAGCAGCTTTCTCCAAGGCACTGAAGCTTTCTTT

V: TRBV29-1
size: few
J: TRBJ2-5
D: TRBD1
CDR3: CSVGGQEETQYF
DNA: TGCAGCGTTGGGGGACAGGAAGAGACCCAGTACTTC

V: TRBV29-1
size: few
J: TRBJ2-3
D: TRBD2
CDR3: CSVASGGNTDTQYF
DNA: TGCAGCGTTGCTAGCGGGGGGAATACAGATACGCAGTATTTT

V: TRBV11-2
size: -
J: TRBJ2-5
D: TRBD1
CDR3: CASSLTGTEQETQYF
DNA: TGTGCCAGCAGCTTAACCGGGACAGAACAAGAGACCCAGTACTTC

V: TRBV5-1
size: -
J: TRBJ2-7
D: TRBD1
CDR3: CASSWTGSDEQYF
DNA: TGCGCCAGCAGCTGGACAGGGTCCGACGAGCAGTACTTC

V: TRBV7-2
size: few
J: TRBJ2-1
D: -
CDR3: CASSGGGYNEQFF
DNA: TGTGCCAGTAGCGGAGGGGGCTACAATGAGCAGTTCTTC

V: TRBV5-4
size: -
J: TRBJ2-7
D: TRBD1
CDR3: CASSGDRSALGRRYEQYF
DNA: TGTGCCAGCAGCGGGGACAGGTCGGCCCTAGGGAGAAGGTACGAGCAGTACTTC

V: TRBV5-1
size: once
J: TRBJ1-1
D: TRBD1
CDR3: CASRMTGVTEAFF
DNA: TGCGCCAGCAGGATGACAGGGGTCACTGAAGCTTTCTTT

V: TRBV9
size: -
J: TRBJ1-1
D: -
CDR3: CASSGVPGQGAFF
DNA: TGTGCCAGCAGCGGAGTCCCGGGGCAGGGAGCTTTCTTT

V: TRBV7-2
size: -
J: TRBJ1-5
D: TRBD1
CDR3: CASSQGTGNLPQHF
DNA: TGTGCCAGCAGCCAGGGGACAGGGAATTTGCCCCAGCATTTT

V: TRBV25-1
size: few
J: TRBJ2-1
D: TRBD2
CDR3: CASSPLGLADNEQFF
DNA: TGTGCCAGCAGCCCTTTGGGACTAGCGGACAATGAGCAGTTCTTC

V: TRBV11-1
size: once
J: TRBJ1-5
D: TRBD1
CDR3: CASSRGTGGNQPQHF
DNA: TGTGCCAGCAGCAGGGGGACAGGCGGCAATCAGCCCCAGCATTTT

V: TRBV25-1
size: once
J: TRBJ2-7
D: -
CDR3: CASSATFFGGSYEQYF
DNA: TGTGCCAGCAGTGCAACCTTCTTCGGGGGCTCCTACGAGCAGTACTTC

V: TRBV30
size: -
J: TRBJ2-2
D: TRBD1
CDR3: CAWSVFRDRVGELFF
DNA: TGTGCCTGGAGTGTTTTTAGGGACAGGGTCGGGGAGCTGTTTTTT

V: TRBV9
size: -
J: TRBJ2-1
D: -
CDR3: CASSVRWGAMNEQFF
DNA: TGTGCCAGCAGCGTCCGGTGGGGGGCCATGAATGAGCAGTTCTTC

V: TRBV29-1
size: -
J: TRBJ2-2
D: -
CDR3: CSVGGLFTGELFF
DNA: TGCAGCGTTGGAGGACTATTCACCGGGGAGCTGTTTTTT

V: TRBV20-1
size: -
J: TRBJ2-7
D: -
CDR3: CSASVSHEQYF
DNA: TGCAGTGCCAGTGTATCCCACGAGCAGTACTTC

V: TRBV18
size: few
J: TRBJ2-6
D: TRBD1
CDR3: CASSPQGAHRANVLTF
DNA: TGTGCCAGCTCACCTCAGGGGGCGCACAGGGCCAACGTCCTGACTTTC

V: TRBV18
size: -
J: TRBJ2-7
D: TRBD2
CDR3: CASSPILAGPEQYF
DNA: TGTGCCAGCTCACCAATCCTAGCGGGACCCGAGCAGTACTTC